This TCR beta chain was profiled in a study of CD8 T cells in Susac syndrome. Reverse transcription of about 0.5 to 1 ug RNA was carried out with random hexamers. Using its own MiXCR run on the immunoSEQ multiplex PCR reads, TCRdb lists one record per CDR3 protein. This table holds 130,000 or so distinct CDR3 sequences, about 93% found once. J lost 3 bases, V lost 4 bases, and 10 bases had no gene match. CDR3 length: 15 amino acids. CDR1 is SGHNT and CDR2 is YYREEE in the germline V gene (reference sequence). This clonotype is a singleton in its sample. The TCR comes from a human donor with multiple sclerosis. The sequenced material came from CD8+ T cells from PBMCs. V usage is TRBV5-4 and J usage is TRBJ2-7; 7 nucleotides match TRBD1. This CDR3 reads CASSHYRDSNYEQYF. The CDR3 nucleotides are TGTGCCAGCAGCCACTACCGGGACAGCAACTACGAGCAGTACTTC.